This T cell receptor beta chain was profiled in a study of blood T cell repertoires in COVID-19. This table comes from immunoSEQ multiplex PCR, and its TCRdb copy is limited to in-frame clones, with some not included. The sample has around 280,000 clones, around nine tenths seen once; the top ten hold 6% to 6.5%. Input material: PBMCs or T cells enriched from blood (not recorded which). The sequence was obtained from a woman aged 40 to 49 who had recovered from COVID-19.

The CDR3 loop is CASSDYSAPRQPQHF. In DNA form, the CDR3 reads TGTGCCAGCAGTGATTATTCTGCTCCCCGGCAGCCCCAGCATTTT. The genes are TRBV6-1 and TRBJ1-5, with no clear D. The CDR3 is 15 amino acids. V dropped 3 bases and J dropped 7 bases, with 16 bases sitting between them. The germline V gene encodes CDR1 MNHNS and CDR2 SASEGT.